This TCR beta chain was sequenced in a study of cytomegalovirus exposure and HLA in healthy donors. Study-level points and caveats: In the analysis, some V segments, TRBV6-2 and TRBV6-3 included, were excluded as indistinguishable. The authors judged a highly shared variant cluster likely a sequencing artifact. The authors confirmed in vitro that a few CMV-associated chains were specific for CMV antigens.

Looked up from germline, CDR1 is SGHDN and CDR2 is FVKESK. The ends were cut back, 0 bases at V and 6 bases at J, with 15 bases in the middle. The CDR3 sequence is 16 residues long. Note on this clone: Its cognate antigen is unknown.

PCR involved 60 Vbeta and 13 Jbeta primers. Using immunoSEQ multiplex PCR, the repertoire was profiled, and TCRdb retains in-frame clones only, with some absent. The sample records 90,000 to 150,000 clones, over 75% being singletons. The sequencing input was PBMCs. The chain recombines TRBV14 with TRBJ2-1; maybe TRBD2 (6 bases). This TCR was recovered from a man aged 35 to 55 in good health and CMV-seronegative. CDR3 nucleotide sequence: TGTGCCAGCAGCCAAGAACCGGGGAGGACGAGCAATGAGCAGTTCTTC. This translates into CASSQEPGRTSNEQFF. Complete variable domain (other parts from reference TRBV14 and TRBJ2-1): EAGVTQFPSHSVIEKGQTVTLRCDPISGHDNLYWYRRVMGKEIKFLLHFVKESKQDESGMPNNRFLAERTGGTYSTLKVQPAELEDSGVYFCASSQEPGRTSNEQFFGPGTRLTVL.